This T cell receptor beta chain was found in a study of preoperative IRX-2 immunotherapy in early breast cancer. There are 14 residues in the CDR3. Per the germline V gene, CDR1 is SGHRS and CDR2 is YFSETQ. V lost 4 bases, J lost 3 bases, and 6 bases stayed unmatched. Some clones are missing from TCRdb's copy, which holds only in-frame ones; the method was immunoSEQ multiplex PCR. The sample lists roughly 42,000 clones, 77% seen once, with roughly 1.2% in the top ten. Treatment meaning: preoperative locoregional IRX-2 cytokine immunotherapy. The genes are TRBV5-1 and TRBJ2-7; 8 bases fit TRBD2. The source was tumor tissue, collected after IRX-2 immunotherapy. The sequence was collected from a human donor with breast cancer. In DNA, the CDR3 is TGCGCCAGCAGCCCCGGGACTAGTATCTACGAGCAGTACTTC. This sequence encodes CASSPGTSIYEQYF.